This T cell receptor (beta chain) is drawn from a study of blood T cell repertoires in COVID-19. Study as a whole: PBMCs, B-cell-depleted T cells, or T cells were the source of the cDNA or gDNA that made up the material.

TCRdb keeps only in-frame clones here, not all; method: immunoSEQ multiplex PCR. The table includes a few hundred thousand clones, 65% to 85% detected once. The V and J ends lost 6 bases and 0 bases respectively, with 8 bases between them. CDR1 WNHNN and CDR2 SYGVQD come from the germline V gene (reference sequence). The CDR3 consists of 13 residues. The receptor was derived from a woman older than 75 with acute or convalescent COVID-19. The chain joins TRBV10-1 to TRBJ1-2, with D possibly matching TRBD1 (6 bases). Specimen: peripheral blood. The CDR3 region has the DNA TGCGCCAGCAGCGGACAGCCTAACTATGGCTACACCTTC. Its translation is CASSGQPNYGYTF.